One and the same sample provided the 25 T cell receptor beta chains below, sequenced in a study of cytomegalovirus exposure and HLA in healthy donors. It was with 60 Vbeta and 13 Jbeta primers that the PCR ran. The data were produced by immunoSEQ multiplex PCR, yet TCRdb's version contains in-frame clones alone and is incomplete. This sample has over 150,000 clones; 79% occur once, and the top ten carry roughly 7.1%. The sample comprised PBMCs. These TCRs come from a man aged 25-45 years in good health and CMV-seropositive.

The CDR3 here is CASRPGGSAQPQHF. The DNA for the CDR3 is TGTGCCAGCAGGCCGGGAGGGTCTGCACAGCCCCAGCATTTT. The chain joins TRBV2 to TRBJ1-5, with D unclear. Between the trimmed V and J ends, which lost 6 bases and 7 bases, there was a span of 16 bases. The CDR3 totals 14 residues. Germline V CDR1 and CDR2: SNHLY, FYNNEI.

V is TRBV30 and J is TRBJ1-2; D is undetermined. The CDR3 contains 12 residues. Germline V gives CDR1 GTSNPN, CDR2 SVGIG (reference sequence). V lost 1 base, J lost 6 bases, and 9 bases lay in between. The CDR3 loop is CAWSGTYDGYTF. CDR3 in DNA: TGTGCCTGGAGTGGAACCTATGATGGCTACACCTTC.

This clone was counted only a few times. The CDR3 DNA sequence: TGCAGCGCACCAGGGACAGGGGGCCGGAACACTGAAGCTTTCTTT. This codes for CSAPGTGGRNTEAFF. The chain links TRBV29-1 to TRBJ1-1, with 12 bases matching TRBD1. The CDR3 contains 15 residues. The V and J ends lost 7 bases and 1 base, in that order; junction bases with no gene match: 7. Per germline, CDR1 SQVTM and CDR2 ANQGSEA.

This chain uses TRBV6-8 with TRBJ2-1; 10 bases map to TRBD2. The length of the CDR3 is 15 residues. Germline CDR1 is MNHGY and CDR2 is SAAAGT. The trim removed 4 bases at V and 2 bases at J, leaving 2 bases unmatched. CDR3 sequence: CASSFLAGAYNEQFF. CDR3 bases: TGTGCCAGCAGTTTCCTAGCGGGAGCCTACAATGAGCAGTTCTTC.

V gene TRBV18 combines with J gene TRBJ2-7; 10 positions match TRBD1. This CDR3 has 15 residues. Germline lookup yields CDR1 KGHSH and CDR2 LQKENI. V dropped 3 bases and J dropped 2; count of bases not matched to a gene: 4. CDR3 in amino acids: CASSPGQGGTYEQYF. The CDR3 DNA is TGTGCCAGCTCACCTGGACAGGGGGGGACCTACGAGCAGTACTTC.

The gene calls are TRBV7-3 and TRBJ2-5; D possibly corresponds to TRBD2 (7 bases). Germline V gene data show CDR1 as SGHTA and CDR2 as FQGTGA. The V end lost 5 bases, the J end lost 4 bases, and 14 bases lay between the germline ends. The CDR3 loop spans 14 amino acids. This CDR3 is CASSPQGGGETQYF. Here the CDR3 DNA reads TGTGCCAGCAGCCCTCAGGGAGGGGGAGAGACCCAGTACTTC.

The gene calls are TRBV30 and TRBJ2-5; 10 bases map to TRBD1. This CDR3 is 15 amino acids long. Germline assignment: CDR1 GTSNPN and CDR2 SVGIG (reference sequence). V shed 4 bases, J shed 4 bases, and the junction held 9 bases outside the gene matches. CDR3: CAWKTTGGGLETQYF. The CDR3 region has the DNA TGTGCCTGGAAAACGACAGGGGGCGGGTTAGAGACCCAGTACTTC.

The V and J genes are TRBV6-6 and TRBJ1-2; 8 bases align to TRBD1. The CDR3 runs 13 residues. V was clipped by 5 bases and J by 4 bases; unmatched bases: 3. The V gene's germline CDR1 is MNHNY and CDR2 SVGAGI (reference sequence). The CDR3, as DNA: TGTGCCAGCAGTCCGGGACAGGCCTATGGCTACACCTTC. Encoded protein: CASSPGQAYGYTF.

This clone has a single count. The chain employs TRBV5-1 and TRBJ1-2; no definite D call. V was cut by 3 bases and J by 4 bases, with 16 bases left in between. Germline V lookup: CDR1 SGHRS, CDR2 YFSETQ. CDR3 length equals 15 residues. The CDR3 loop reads CASSSDAGTSYGYTF. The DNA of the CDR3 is TGCGCCAGCAGCTCGGACGCAGGAACTAGCTATGGCTACACCTTC.

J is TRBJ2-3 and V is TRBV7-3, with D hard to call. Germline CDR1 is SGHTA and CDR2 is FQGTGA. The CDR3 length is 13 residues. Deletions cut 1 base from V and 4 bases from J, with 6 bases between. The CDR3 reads CASSLIGPDTQYF. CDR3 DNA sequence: TGTGCCAGCAGCTTAATTGGGCCAGATACGCAGTATTTT.

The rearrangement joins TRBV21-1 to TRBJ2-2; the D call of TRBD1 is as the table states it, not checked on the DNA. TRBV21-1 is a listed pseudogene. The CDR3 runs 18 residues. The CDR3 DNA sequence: TGTGCCAGCAGGGGGACAGGGATACTTATTAACGAGACCGGGGAGCTGTTTTTT. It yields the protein CASRGTGILINETGELFF.

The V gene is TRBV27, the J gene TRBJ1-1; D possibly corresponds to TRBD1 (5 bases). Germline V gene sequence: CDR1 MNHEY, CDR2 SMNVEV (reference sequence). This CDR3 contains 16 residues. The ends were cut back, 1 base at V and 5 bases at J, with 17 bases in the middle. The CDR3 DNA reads TGTGCCAGCAGTTTATGGGAGTGGGGCCGGGGGACTGAAGCTTTCTTT. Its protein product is CASSLWEWGRGTEAFF.

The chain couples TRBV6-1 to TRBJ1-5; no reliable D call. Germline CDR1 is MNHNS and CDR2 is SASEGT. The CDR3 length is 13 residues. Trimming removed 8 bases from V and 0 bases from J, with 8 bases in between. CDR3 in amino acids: CASGDVSNQPQHF. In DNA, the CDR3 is TGTGCCAGCGGAGATGTTAGCAATCAGCCCCAGCATTTT.

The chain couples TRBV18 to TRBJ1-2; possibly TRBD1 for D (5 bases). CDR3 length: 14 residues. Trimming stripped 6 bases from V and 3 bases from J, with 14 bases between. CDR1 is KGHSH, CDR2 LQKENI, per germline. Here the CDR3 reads CASSGGSRDYGYTF. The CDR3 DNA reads TGTGCCAGCTCGGGGGGGTCCCGAGACTATGGCTACACCTTC.

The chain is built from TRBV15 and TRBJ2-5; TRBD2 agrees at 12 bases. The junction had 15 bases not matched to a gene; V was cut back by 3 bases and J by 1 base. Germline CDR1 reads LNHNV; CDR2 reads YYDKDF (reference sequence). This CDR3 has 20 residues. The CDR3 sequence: CATSRGRLAGALYFQETQYF. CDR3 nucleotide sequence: TGTGCCACCAGCAGGGGGAGACTAGCGGGAGCCCTTTATTTCCAAGAGACCCAGTACTTC. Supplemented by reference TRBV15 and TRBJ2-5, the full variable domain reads DAMVIQNPRYQVTQFGKPVTLSCSQTLNHNVMYWYQQKSSQAPKLLFHYYDKDFNNEADTPDNFQSRRPNTSFCFLDIRSPGLGDTAMYLCATSRGRLAGALYFQETQYFGPGTRLLVL.

The CDR3 DNA reads as TGTGCCAGCAGTTTAAAGGGACAGGGGAGCAATCAGCCCCAGCATTTT. This codes for CASSLKGQGSNQPQHF. This chain connects TRBV27 to TRBJ1-5; 10 bases line up with TRBD1. The CDR3 is 16 residues long. V gave up 2 bases and J gave up 1 base; unmatched junction bases: 2. Germline V lookup: CDR1 MNHEY, CDR2 SMNVEV (reference sequence).

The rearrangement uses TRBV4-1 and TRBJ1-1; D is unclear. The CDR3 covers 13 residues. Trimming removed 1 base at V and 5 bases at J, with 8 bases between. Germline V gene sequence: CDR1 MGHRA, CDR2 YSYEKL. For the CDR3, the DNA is TGCGCCAGCAGCCAAGCACGGGTTACTGAAGCTTTCTTT. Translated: CASSQARVTEAFF.

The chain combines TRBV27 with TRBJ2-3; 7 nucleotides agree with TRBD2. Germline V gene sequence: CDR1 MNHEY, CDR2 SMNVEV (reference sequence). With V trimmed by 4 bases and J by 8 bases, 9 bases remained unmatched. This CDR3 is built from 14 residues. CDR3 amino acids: CASSSSGLGVTQYF. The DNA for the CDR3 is TGTGCCAGCAGTTCTAGCGGCCTAGGGGTTACGCAGTATTTT.

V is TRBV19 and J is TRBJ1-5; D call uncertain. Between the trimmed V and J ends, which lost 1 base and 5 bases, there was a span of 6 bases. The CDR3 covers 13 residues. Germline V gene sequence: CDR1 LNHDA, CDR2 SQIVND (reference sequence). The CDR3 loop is CASSIVPDQPQHF. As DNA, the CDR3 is TGTGCCAGTAGTATAGTTCCCGATCAGCCCCAGCATTTT. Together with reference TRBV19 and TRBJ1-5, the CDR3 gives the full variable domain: DGGITQSPKYLFRKEGQNVTLSCEQNLNHDAMYWYRQDPGQGLRLIYYSQIVNDFQKGDIAEGYSVSREKKESFPLTVTSAQKNPTAFYLCASSIVPDQPQHFGDGTRLSIL.

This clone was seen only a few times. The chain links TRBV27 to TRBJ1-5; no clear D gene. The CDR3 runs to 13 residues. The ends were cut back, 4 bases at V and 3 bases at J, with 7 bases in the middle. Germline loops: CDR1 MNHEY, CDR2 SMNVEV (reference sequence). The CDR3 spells CASSWAANQPQHF. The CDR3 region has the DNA TGTGCCAGCAGTTGGGCAGCCAATCAGCCCCAGCATTTT.

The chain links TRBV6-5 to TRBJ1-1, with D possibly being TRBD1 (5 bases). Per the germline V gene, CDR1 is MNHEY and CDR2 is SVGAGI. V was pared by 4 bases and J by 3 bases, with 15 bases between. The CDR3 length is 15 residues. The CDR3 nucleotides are TGTGCCAGCAGTTTTGGGGCCAGGGCGGACACTGAAGCTTTCTTT. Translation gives CASSFGARADTEAFF.

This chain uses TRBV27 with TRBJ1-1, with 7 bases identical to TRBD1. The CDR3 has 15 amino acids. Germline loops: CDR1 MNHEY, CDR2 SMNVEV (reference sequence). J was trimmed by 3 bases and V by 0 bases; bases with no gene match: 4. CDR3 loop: CASSLSLGQDTEAFF. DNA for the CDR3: TGTGCCAGCAGTTTATCGTTAGGACAGGACACTGAAGCTTTCTTT.

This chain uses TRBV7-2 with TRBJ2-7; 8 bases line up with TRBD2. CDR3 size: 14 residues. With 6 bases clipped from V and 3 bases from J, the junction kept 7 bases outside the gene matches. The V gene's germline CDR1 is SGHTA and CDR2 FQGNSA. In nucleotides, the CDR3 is TGTGCCAGCAGTCCCATCGGGGGGGACTACGAGCAGTACTTC. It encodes CASSPIGGDYEQYF.

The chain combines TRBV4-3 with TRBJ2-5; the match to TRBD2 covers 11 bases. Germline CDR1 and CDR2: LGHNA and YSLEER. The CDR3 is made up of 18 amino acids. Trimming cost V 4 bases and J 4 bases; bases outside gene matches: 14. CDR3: CASSRELSSGGARETQYF. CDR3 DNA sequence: TGCGCCAGCAGCCGCGAGCTCAGTAGCGGGGGGGCCAGAGAGACCCAGTACTTC.

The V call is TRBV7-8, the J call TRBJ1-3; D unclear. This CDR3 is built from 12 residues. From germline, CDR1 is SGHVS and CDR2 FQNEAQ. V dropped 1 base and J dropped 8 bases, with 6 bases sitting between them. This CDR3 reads CASSLDVDTIYF. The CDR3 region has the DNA TGTGCCAGCAGCTTAGACGTAGACACCATATATTTT.